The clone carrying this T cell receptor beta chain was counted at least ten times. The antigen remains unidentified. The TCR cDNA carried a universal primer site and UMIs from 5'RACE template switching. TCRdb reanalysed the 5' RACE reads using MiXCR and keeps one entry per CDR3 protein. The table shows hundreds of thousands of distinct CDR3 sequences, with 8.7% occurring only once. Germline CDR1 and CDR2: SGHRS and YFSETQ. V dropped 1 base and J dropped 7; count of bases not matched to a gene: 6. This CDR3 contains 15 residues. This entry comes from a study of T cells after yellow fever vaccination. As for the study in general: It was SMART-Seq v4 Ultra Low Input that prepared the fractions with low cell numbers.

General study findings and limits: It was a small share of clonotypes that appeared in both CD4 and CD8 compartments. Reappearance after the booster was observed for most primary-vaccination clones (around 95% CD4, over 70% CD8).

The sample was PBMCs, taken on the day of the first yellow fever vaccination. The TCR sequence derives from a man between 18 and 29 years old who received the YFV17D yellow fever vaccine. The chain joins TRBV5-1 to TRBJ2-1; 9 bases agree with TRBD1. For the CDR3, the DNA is TGCGCCAGCAGCTTGTCCCTACAGGGGGCGAATGAGCAGTTCTTC. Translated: CASSLSLQGANEQFF. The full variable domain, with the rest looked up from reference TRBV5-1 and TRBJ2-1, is KAGVTQTPRYLIKTRGQQVTLSCSPISGHRSVSWYQQTPGQGLQFLFEYFSETQRNKGNFPGRFSGRQFSNSRSEMNVSTLELGDSALYLCASSLSLQGANEQFFGPGTRLTVL.